The 10 T cell receptor beta chains in this list originate from one sample, sequenced in a study of blood T cell repertoires in COVID-19. The repertoire was sequenced with immunoSEQ multiplex PCR; TCRdb's copy has only in-frame clones and lacks some. Of 99,000 or so clones detected, 85% to 90% appear once; the ten largest clones hold approximately 5.1%. The sequencing input was peripheral blood. The receptor set was obtained from a human donor in a cohort sampled during active COVID-19.

The V call is TRBV19, the J call TRBJ2-5; D possibly corresponds to TRBD2 (6 bases). Germline-derived CDR1 and CDR2 are LNHDA and SQIVND (reference sequence). V was pared by 5 bases and J by 2 bases, with 15 bases between. The CDR3 has 15 residues. The CDR3 DNA is TGTGCCAGTAGTCCTGGCGGGATTAAACAAGAGACCCAGTACTTC. Translated: CASSPGGIKQETQYF.

The genes are TRBV6-5 and TRBJ1-5; D is perhaps TRBD1 (6 bases). There are 13 residues in the CDR3. The ends were cut back, 5 bases at V and 5 bases at J, with 10 bases in the middle. Germline lookup yields CDR1 MNHEY and CDR2 SVGAGI. In DNA form, the CDR3 reads TGTGCCAGCAGTCAAAACAGGGATCAGCCCCAGCATTTT. It yields the protein CASSQNRDQPQHF.

As for this clone: It may be a read error: a sequence one base away is much more abundant. The chain has TRBV11-1 and TRBJ2-1, with unresolved D. The CDR3 is 11 amino acids. CDR1 is SGHAT and CDR2 is FQDESV in the germline V gene (reference sequence). Trimming removed 6 bases at V and 9 bases at J, with 9 bases between. The CDR3 spells CASSSSGEQFF. The CDR3 nucleotides read TGTGCCAGCAGTTCCTCGGGTGAGCAGTTCTTC. Variable domain in full (rest from reference TRBV11-1 and TRBJ2-1): EAEVAQSPRYKITEKSQAVAFWCDPISGHATLYWYRQILGQGPELLVQFQDESVVDDSQLPKDRFSAERLKGVDSTLKIQPAELGDSAMYLCASSSSGEQFFGPGTRLTVL.

V gene TRBV7-8 combines with J gene TRBJ2-6, with TRBD1 identical over 10 bases. With V trimmed by 5 bases and J by 6 bases, 16 bases remained unmatched. The V gene's germline CDR1 is SGHVS and CDR2 FQNEAQ. CDR3 length equals 19 residues. The CDR3, as DNA: TGTGCCAGCAGCCGGCGGGACAGGGGTCCCAGAGGTGTGGCCAACGTCCTGACTTTC. Translation: CASSRRDRGPRGVANVLTF.

The chain employs TRBV28 and TRBJ1-2; a weak D match, TRBD1 (6 bases). V was pared by 5 bases and J by 2 bases, with 18 bases between. Germline V gene lookup returns CDR1 MDHEN and CDR2 SYDVKM. The CDR3 sequence is 16 residues long. Here the CDR3 reads CASSPRGRGVNYGYTF. The CDR3 coding sequence is TGTGCCAGCAGTCCTAGGGGGAGAGGGGTAAACTATGGCTACACCTTC.

This clone was counted a few times. The chain combines TRBV5-1 with TRBJ2-7; possible D gene TRBD2, 6 bases. The germline gives CDR1 SGHRS, CDR2 YFSETQ. Trimming stripped 3 bases from V and 2 bases from J, with 12 bases between. The CDR3 sequence is 14 residues long. CDR3 region: CASSSGSGTYEQYF. DNA of the CDR3: TGCGCCAGCAGCTCCGGGAGTGGGACCTACGAGCAGTACTTC.

The chain uses TRBV15 and TRBJ2-7, with 8 bases that match TRBD1. J lost 5 bases, V lost 0 bases, and 9 bases had no gene match. CDR3 length: 16 amino acids. Germline V gives CDR1 LNHNV, CDR2 YYDKDF (reference sequence). Here the CDR3 DNA reads TGTGCCACCAGCAGAGACCTGGGGGCAGGGGGCGACGAGCAGTACTTC. This translates into CATSRDLGAGGDEQYF.

CDR3: CASPPSRVSKSGANVLTF. CDR3 DNA: TGTGCCAGTCCTCCTTCCAGGGTTTCGAAATCTGGGGCCAACGTCCTGACTTTC. The chain carries TRBV6-7 and TRBJ2-6; tentatively, D is TRBD1 (5 bases). TRBV6-7 is marked as an open reading frame, function uncertain. CDR3 length equals 18 residues. Trimming removed 9 bases from V and 1 base from J, with 22 bases in between.

The CDR3 DNA follows: TGCGCCAGCAGCCAACGCGCCCCGGGACAGGGGGCAGGTGAAGCTTTCTTT. This encodes CASSQRAPGQGAGEAFF. The chain joins TRBV4-1 to TRBJ1-1; TRBD1 matches at 12 bases. V shed 2 bases, J shed 7 bases, and the junction held 11 bases outside the gene matches. The length of the CDR3 is 17 residues. From germline, CDR1 is MGHRA and CDR2 YSYEKL.

The J gene is TRBJ2-1, the V gene TRBV25-1, with D possibly being TRBD1 (6 bases). The CDR3 is made up of 14 amino acids. In germline, CDR1 is MGHDK, CDR2 SYGVNS. Trimming cost V 6 bases and J 1 base, with 10 bases left between them. The CDR3 loop is CASRARGSYNEQFF. Written as DNA, the CDR3 is TGTGCCAGCAGGGCCAGGGGTTCCTACAATGAGCAGTTCTTC. Based on the CDR3 plus reference TRBV25-1 and TRBJ2-1, the full variable domain is EADIYQTPRYLVIGTGKKITLECSQTMGHDKMYWYQQDPGMELHLIHYSYGVNSTEKGDLSSESTVSRIRTEHFPLTLESARPSHTSQYLCASRARGSYNEQFFGPGTRLTVL.